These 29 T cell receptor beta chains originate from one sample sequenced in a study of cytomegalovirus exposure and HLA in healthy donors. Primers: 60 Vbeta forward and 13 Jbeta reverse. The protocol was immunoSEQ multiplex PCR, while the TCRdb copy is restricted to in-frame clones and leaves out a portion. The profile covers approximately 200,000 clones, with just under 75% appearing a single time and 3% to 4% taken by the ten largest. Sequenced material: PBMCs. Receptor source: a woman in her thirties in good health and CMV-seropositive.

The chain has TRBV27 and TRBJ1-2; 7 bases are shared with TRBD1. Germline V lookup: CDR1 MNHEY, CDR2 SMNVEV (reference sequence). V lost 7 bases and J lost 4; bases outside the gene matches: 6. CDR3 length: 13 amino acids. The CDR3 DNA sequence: TGTGCCAGCAAAACAGGGGCTACCTATGGCTACACCTTC. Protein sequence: CASKTGATYGYTF.

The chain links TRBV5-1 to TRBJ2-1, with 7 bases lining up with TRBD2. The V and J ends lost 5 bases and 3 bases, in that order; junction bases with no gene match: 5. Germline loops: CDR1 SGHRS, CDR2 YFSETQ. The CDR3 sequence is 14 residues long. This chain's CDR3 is CASRMGEGYNEQFF. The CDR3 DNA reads TGCGCCAGCAGAATGGGGGAGGGCTACAATGAGCAGTTCTTC.

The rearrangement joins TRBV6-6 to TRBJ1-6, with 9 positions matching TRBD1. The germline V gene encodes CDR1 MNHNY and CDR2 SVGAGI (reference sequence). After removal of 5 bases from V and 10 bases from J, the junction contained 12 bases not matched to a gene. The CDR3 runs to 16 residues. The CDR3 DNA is TGTGCCAGCAGTCGACCGGGACAGGGCATAGGCTCACCCCTCCACTTT. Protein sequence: CASSRPGQGIGSPLHF.

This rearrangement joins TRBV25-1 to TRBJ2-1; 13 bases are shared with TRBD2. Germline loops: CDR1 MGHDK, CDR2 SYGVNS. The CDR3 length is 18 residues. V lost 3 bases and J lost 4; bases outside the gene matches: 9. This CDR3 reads CASSDLPLAGGRYNEQFF. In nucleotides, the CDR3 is TGTGCCAGCAGTGATCTCCCACTAGCGGGAGGGCGGTACAATGAGCAGTTCTTC. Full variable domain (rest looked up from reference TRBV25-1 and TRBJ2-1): EADIYQTPRYLVIGTGKKITLECSQTMGHDKMYWYQQDPGMELHLIHYSYGVNSTEKGDLSSESTVSRIRTEHFPLTLESARPSHTSQYLCASSDLPLAGGRYNEQFFGPGTRLTVL.

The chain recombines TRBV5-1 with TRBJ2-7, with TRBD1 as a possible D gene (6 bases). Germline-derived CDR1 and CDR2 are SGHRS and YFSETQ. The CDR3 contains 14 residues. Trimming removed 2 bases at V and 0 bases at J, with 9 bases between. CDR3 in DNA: TGCGCCAGCAGCTTACAGGGCCTCTCCTACGAGCAGTACTTC. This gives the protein CASSLQGLSYEQYF.

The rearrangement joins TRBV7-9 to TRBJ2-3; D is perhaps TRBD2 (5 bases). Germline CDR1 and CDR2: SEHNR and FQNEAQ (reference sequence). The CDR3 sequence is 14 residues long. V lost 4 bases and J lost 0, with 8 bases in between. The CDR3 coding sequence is TGTGCCAGCAGCTCCGAGGGTAGCACAGATACGCAGTATTTT. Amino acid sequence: CASSSEGSTDTQYF.

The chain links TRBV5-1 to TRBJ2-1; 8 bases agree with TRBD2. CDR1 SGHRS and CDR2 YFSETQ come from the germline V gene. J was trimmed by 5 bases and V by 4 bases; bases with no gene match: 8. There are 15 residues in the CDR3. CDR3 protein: CASSPRTSGHNEQFF. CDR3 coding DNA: TGCGCCAGCAGCCCGCGAACTAGCGGTCACAATGAGCAGTTCTTC.

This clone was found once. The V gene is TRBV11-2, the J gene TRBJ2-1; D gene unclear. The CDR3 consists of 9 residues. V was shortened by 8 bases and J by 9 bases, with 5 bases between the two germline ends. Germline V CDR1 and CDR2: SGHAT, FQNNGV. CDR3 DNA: TGTGCCAGCTCTTCTGAGCAGTTCTTC. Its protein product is CASSSEQFF.

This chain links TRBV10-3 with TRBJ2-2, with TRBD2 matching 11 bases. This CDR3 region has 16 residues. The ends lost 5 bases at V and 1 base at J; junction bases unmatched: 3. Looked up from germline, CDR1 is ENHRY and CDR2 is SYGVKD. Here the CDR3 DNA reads TGTGCCATCAGTCTCCTAGCGGGAGGGAACACCGGGGAGCTGTTTTTT. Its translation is CAISLLAGGNTGELFF.

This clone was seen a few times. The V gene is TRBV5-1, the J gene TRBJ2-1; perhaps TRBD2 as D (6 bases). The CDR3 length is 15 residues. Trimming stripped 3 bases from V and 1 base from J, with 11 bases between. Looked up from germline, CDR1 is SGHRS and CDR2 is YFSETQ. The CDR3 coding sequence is TGCGCCAGCAGCTGGGGGGACCGTTCCTACAATGAGCAGTTCTTC. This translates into CASSWGDRSYNEQFF. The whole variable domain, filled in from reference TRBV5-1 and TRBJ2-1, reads KAGVTQTPRYLIKTRGQQVTLSCSPISGHRSVSWYQQTPGQGLQFLFEYFSETQRNKGNFPGRFSGRQFSNSRSEMNVSTLELGDSALYLCASSWGDRSYNEQFFGPGTRLTVL.

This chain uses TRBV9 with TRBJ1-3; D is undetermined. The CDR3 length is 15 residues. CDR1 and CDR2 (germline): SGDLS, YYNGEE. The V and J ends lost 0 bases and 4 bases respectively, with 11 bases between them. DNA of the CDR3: TGTGCCAGCAGCGTAGGTAGTAGCGAAGGAAACACCATATATTTT. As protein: CASSVGSSEGNTIYF.

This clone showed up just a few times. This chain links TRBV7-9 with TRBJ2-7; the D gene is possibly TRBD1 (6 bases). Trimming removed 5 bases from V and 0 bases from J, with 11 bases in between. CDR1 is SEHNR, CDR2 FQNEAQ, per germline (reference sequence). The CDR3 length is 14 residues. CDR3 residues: CASSRTESSYEQYF. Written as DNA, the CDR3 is TGTGCCAGCAGCCGGACAGAAAGCTCCTACGAGCAGTACTTC. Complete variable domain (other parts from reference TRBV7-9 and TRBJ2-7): DTGVSQNPRHKITKRGQNVTFRCDPISEHNRLYWYRQTLGQGPEFLTYFQNEAQLEKSRLLSDRFSAERPKGSFSTLEIQRTEQGDSAMYLCASSRTESSYEQYFGPGTRLTVT.

CDR3 amino acids: CASSFRYEQYF. The CDR3 nucleotides are TGTGCCAGCAGCTTCCGCTACGAGCAGTACTTC. V and J are TRBV11-2 and TRBJ2-7, with D unclear. The germline V gene has CDR1 SGHAT and CDR2 FQNNGV. This CDR3 spans 11 amino acids. V was cut by 3 bases and J by 3 bases, with 3 bases left in between.

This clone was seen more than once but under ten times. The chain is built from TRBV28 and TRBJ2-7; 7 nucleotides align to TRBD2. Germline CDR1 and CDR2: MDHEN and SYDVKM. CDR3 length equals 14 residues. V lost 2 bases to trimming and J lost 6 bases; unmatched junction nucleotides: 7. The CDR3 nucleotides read TGTGCCAGCAGTTTAGCGCGGGAGTCTGCCGAGCAGTACTTC. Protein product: CASSLARESAEQYF.

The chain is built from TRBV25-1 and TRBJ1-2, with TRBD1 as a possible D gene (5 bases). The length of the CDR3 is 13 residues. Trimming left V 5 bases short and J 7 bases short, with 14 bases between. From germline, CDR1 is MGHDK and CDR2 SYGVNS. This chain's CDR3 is CASSPTGTVGYTF. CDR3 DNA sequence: TGTGCCAGCAGTCCGACTGGGACTGTTGGCTACACCTTC.

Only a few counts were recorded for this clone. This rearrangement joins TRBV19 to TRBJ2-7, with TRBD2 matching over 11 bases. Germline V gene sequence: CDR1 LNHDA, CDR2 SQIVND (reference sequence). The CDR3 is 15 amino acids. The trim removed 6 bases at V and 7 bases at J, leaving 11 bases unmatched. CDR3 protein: CASRPVLAGASEQYF. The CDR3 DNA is TGTGCCAGTAGACCCGTACTAGCGGGAGCTTCAGAGCAGTACTTC.

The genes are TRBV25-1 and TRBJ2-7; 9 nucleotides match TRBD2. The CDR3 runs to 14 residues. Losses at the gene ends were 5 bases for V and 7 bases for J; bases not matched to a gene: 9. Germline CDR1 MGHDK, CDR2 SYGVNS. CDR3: CASSSGRTLGEQYF. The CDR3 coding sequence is TGTGCCAGCAGTAGCGGGAGGACTCTAGGAGAGCAGTACTTC.

For the CDR3, the DNA is TGTGCCAGCAGTTGGACAGGGGGTTCTGAAGCTTTCTTT. Residues: CASSWTGGSEAFF. V usage is TRBV9 and J usage is TRBJ1-1, with 10 bases identical to TRBD1. CDR1 and CDR2 from the germline V gene are SGDLS and YYNGEE. The CDR3 consists of 13 residues. The junction had 4 bases not matched to a gene; V was cut back by 5 bases and J by 6 bases.

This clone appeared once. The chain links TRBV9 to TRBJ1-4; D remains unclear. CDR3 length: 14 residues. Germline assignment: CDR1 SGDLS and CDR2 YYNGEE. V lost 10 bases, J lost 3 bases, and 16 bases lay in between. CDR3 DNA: TGTGCCTCTAACCGGGGATCCCCTAATGAAAAACTGTTTTTT. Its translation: CASNRGSPNEKLFF.

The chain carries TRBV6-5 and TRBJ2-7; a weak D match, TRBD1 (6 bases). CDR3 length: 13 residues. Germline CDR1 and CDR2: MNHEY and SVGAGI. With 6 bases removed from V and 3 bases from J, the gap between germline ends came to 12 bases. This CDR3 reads CASSNTGSYEQYF. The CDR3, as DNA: TGTGCCAGCAGCAACACAGGGAGCTACGAGCAGTACTTC.

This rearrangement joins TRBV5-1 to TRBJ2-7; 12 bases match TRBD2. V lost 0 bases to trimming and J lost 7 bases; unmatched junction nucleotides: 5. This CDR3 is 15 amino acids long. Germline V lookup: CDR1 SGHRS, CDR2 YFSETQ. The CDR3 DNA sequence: TGCGCCAGCAGCTTGGCGACTAGCGGGGGAAATGAGCAGTACTTC. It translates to CASSLATSGGNEQYF.

The CDR3 sequence is CAVRGSSTDTQYF. The CDR3 DNA sequence: TGTGCCGTCAGGGGTAGTAGCACAGATACGCAGTATTTT. This chain uses TRBV25-1 with TRBJ2-3, with D perhaps matching TRBD1 (6 bases). Deletions cut 11 bases from V and 0 bases from J, with 12 bases between. Looked up from germline, CDR1 is MGHDK and CDR2 is SYGVNS. This CDR3 has 13 amino acids.

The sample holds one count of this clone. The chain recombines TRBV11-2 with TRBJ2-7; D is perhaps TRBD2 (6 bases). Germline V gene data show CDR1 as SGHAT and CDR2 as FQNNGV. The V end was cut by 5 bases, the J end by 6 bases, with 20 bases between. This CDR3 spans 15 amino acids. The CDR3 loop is CASSLAPGGLPEQYF. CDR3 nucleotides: TGTGCCAGCAGCCTCGCCCCCGGGGGTCTCCCCGAGCAGTACTTC.

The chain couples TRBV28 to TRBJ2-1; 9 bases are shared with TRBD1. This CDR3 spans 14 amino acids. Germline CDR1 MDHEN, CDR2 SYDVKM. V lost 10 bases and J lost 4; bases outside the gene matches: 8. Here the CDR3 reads CATVQQGAYNEQFF. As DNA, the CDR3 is TGTGCCACCGTTCAACAGGGGGCTTACAATGAGCAGTTCTTC.

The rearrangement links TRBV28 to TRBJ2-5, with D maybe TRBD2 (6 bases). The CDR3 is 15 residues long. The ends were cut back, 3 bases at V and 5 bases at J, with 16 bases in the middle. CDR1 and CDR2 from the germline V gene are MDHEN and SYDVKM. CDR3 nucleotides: TGTGCCAGCAGTTTTCGGTTGGCGGGATCCGAGACCCAGTACTTC. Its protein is CASSFRLAGSETQYF.

In DNA form, the CDR3 reads TGTGCCAGCAGCTTAGCGGCCGGGTTCGGCTACACCTTC. It translates to CASSLAAGFGYTF. The chain combines TRBV7-9 with TRBJ1-2, with D uncertain. V lost 0 bases, J lost 8 bases, and 10 bases lay in between. The CDR3 is 13 amino acids. Germline V gene data show CDR1 as SEHNR and CDR2 as FQNEAQ (reference sequence).

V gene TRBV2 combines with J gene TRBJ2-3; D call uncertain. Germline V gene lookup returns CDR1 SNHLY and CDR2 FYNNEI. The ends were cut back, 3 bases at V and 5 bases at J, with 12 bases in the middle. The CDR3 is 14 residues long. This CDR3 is CASSEGDFKDTQYF. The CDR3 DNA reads TGTGCCAGCAGTGAGGGTGACTTCAAAGATACGCAGTATTTT. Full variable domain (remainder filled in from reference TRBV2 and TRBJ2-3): EPEVTQTPSHQVTQMGQEVILRCVPISNHLYFYWYRQILGQKVEFLVSFYNNEISEKSEIFDDQFSVERPDGSNFTLKIRSTKLEDSAMYFCASSEGDFKDTQYFGPGTRLTVL.

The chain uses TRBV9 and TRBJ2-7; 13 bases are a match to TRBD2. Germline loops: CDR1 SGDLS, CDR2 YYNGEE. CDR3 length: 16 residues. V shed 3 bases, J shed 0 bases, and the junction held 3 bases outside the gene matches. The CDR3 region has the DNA TGTGCCAGCAGCGAAGGACTAGCGGGGGTCTCCTACGAGCAGTACTTC. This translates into CASSEGLAGVSYEQYF.

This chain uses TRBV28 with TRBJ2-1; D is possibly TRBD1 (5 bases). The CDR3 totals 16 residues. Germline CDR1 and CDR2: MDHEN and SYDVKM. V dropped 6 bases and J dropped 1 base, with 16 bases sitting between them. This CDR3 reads CASSPRLGQSYNEQFF. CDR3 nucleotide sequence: TGTGCCAGCAGCCCCCGGTTGGGGCAGTCCTACAATGAGCAGTTCTTC.